Listed here are 12 T cell receptor beta chains from one sample, sequenced in a study of CD8+ T cells in alopecia areata. Treatment given: oral pan-JAK inhibitor, 5-10 mg twice daily. Extracted RNA was reverse transcribed, and the resulting cDNA served as sequencing template. Profiled with immunoSEQ multiplex PCR; TCRdb holds only in-frame clones, not every one. The table has around 300,000 clones, over 45% seen once. The source was CD4+ T cells sorted from blood, collected at approximately week 52, from a patient treated with tofacitinib. The origin of the receptors is a human donor with alopecia areata.

This clone has a handful of counts. Other DNA sequences in this specimen translate into the identical CDR3. V gene TRBV9 combines with J gene TRBJ2-5; TRBD1 might be the D (6 bases). Germline CDR1 and CDR2: SGDLS and YYNGEE. The CDR3 loop spans 15 amino acids. Between the trimmed V and J ends, which lost 0 bases and 2 bases, there was a span of 11 bases. CDR3 amino acids: CASSVVGQGQETQYF. As DNA, the CDR3 is TGTGCCAGCAGCGTAGTCGGGCAGGGGCAAGAGACCCAGTACTTC. The whole variable domain, filled in from reference TRBV9 and TRBJ2-5, reads DSGVTQTPKHLITATGQRVTLRCSPRSGDLSVYWYQQSLDQGLQFLIQYYNGEERAKGNILERFSAQQFPDLHSELNLSSLELGDSALYFCASSVVGQGQETQYFGPGTRLLVL.

The V gene is TRBV18, the J gene TRBJ2-3; D is unresolved. Per the germline V gene, CDR1 is KGHSH and CDR2 is LQKENI. The CDR3 length is 15 residues. Trimming left V 1 base short and J 0 bases short, with 8 bases between. CDR3 bases: TGTGCCAGCTCACCACTCCGCGCTAGCACAGATACGCAGTATTTT. As protein: CASSPLRASTDTQYF. The variable domain in full, with the rest retrieved from reference TRBV18 and TRBJ2-3, is NAGVMQNPRHLVRRRGQEARLRCSPMKGHSHVYWYRQLPEEGLKFMVYLQKENIIDESGMPKERFSAEFPKEGPSILRIQQVVRGDSAAYFCASSPLRASTDTQYFGPGTRLTVL.

The J gene is TRBJ1-1, the V gene TRBV5-1; D unresolved. CDR3 length equals 12 residues. CDR1 and CDR2 (germline): SGHRS, YFSETQ. Trimming removed 6 bases at V and 1 base at J, with 7 bases between. The CDR3 region is CASTQENTEAFF. In DNA, the CDR3 is TGCGCCAGCACGCAGGAGAACACTGAAGCTTTCTTT.

The rearrangement uses TRBV18 and TRBJ2-7; 8 bases are shared with TRBD1. Looked up from germline, CDR1 is KGHSH and CDR2 is LQKENI. J gave up 2 bases and V 1 base, and 1 base lay outside the gene matches. This CDR3 has 14 residues. CDR3 protein: CASSPLDRAYEQYF. The CDR3 DNA is TGTGCCAGCTCACCACTGGACAGGGCCTACGAGCAGTACTTC.

The sample holds a few counts of this clone. The rearrangement joins TRBV5-1 to TRBJ2-3; 7 bases line up with TRBD1. The CDR3 extends over 16 amino acids. V trimming: 0 bases; J trimming: 3 bases; junction bases outside the gene matches: 7. Looked up from germline, CDR1 is SGHRS and CDR2 is YFSETQ. The CDR3, as DNA: TGCGCCAGCAGCTTGGGGACAGGTCCCTGGACAGATACGCAGTATTTT. Translating it yields CASSLGTGPWTDTQYF. The variable domain in full, with the rest retrieved from reference TRBV5-1 and TRBJ2-3, is KAGVTQTPRYLIKTRGQQVTLSCSPISGHRSVSWYQQTPGQGLQFLFEYFSETQRNKGNFPGRFSGRQFSNSRSEMNVSTLELGDSALYLCASSLGTGPWTDTQYFGPGTRLTVL.

This chain uses TRBV5-6 with TRBJ1-5; 7 positions match TRBD1. The germline V gene encodes CDR1 SGHDT and CDR2 YYEEEE. The ends lost 4 bases at V and 7 bases at J; junction bases unmatched: 5. This CDR3 has 13 amino acids. The CDR3 reads CASSIQGNQPQHF. CDR3 DNA sequence: TGTGCCAGCAGCATACAGGGGAACCAGCCCCAGCATTTT. Complete variable domain (other parts from reference TRBV5-6 and TRBJ1-5): DAGVTQSPTHLIKTRGQQVTLRCSPKSGHDTVSWYQQALGQGPQFIFQYYEEEERQRGNFPDRFSGHQFPNYSSELNVNALLLGDSALYLCASSIQGNQPQHFGDGTRLSIL.

The V and J genes are TRBV2 and TRBJ1-2; D perhaps matches TRBD1 (6 bases). Trimming shortened V by 5 bases and J by 7 bases, and 17 bases separated the two germline ends. Germline CDR1 is SNHLY and CDR2 is FYNNEI. There are 14 residues in the CDR3. The CDR3 reads CASSSTGTPSGYTF. CDR3 DNA: TGTGCCAGCAGTTCTACAGGGACACCCTCTGGCTACACCTTC.

The rearrangement uses TRBV5-1 and TRBJ2-6, with unresolved D. V was pared by 4 bases and J by 0 bases, with 14 bases between. There are 17 residues in the CDR3. CDR1 is SGHRS and CDR2 is YFSETQ in the germline V gene. CDR3 amino acids: CASSTGAGGSGANVLTF. As DNA, the CDR3 is TGCGCCAGCAGCACCGGAGCCGGCGGCTCTGGGGCCAACGTCCTGACTTTC.

To note about this clone: This CDR3 is also generated by other DNA sequences in the sample. The chain couples TRBV5-6 to TRBJ2-5, with a weak D call TRBD2 (6 bases). V lost 4 bases to trimming and J lost 1 base, with 8 bases between them. Germline lookup yields CDR1 SGHDT and CDR2 YYEEEE. This CDR3 spans 13 amino acids. The CDR3 DNA reads as TGTGCCAGCAGCCTGGGGGGCCAAGAGACCCAGTACTTC. Its protein product is CASSLGGQETQYF.

This clone was seen once. The genes are TRBV7-9 and TRBJ1-2, with 9 bases that match TRBD1. V dropped 6 bases and J dropped 3; count of bases not matched to a gene: 5. Germline assignment: CDR1 SEHNR and CDR2 FQNEAQ (reference sequence). The CDR3 is made up of 14 amino acids. This CDR3 reads CASSWTGADYGYTF. CDR3 DNA: TGTGCCAGCAGTTGGACAGGGGCAGACTATGGCTACACCTTC.

The chain has TRBV11-2 and TRBJ2-7; D is unresolved. V lost 6 bases to trimming and J lost 6 bases, with 21 bases between them. CDR3 size: 15 residues. Germline CDR1 and CDR2: SGHAT and FQNNGV. This CDR3 reads CASSLRLEAPSEQYF. CDR3 bases: TGTGCCAGCAGTTTGAGGCTAGAGGCCCCGTCCGAGCAGTACTTC.

The J gene is TRBJ2-2, the V gene TRBV5-1, with a weak D call TRBD2 (5 bases). Trimming removed 1 base from V and 6 bases from J, with 16 bases in between. The germline V gene encodes CDR1 SGHRS and CDR2 YFSETQ. The CDR3 contains 16 residues. The CDR3 spells CASSLQNGGKSGELFF. The CDR3 bases are TGCGCCAGCAGCTTGCAGAATGGAGGAAAGTCCGGGGAGCTGTTTTTT.